The rows below give T cell receptor beta chains drawn from one sample of a study of blood T cells in healthy people across ages. TCRdb ran MiXCR on the 5' RACE reads and lists one entry per CDR3 protein. The table includes roughly 650,000 distinct CDR3 sequences, 32% detected once. The specimen sequenced was blood. The receptor set was obtained from a woman over 75 in good health. The CDR3 runs from the conserved cysteine through the conserved F or W. The order of the fields is V gene, J gene, D gene, clone size, CDR3 DNA, CDR3 protein. D genes are given only for firm matches. The size of a clone is reported for some rows only, either as once, few or many, or as a class for expanded clones.

TRBV29-1	TRBJ2-1	.	many	TGCAGCGTTGAAGATGCGAACCTTGGGTTCTTC	CSVEDANLGFF
TRBV15	TRBJ2-1	.	many	TGTGCCACCAGCACCAGGACAACTATATTCCATGAGCAGTTCTTC	CATSTRTTIFHEQFF
TRBV30	TRBJ2-7	.	many	TGTGCCTGGAGTGGGGACAATTACGAGCAGTACTTC	CAWSGDNYEQYF
TRBV4-2	TRBJ2-7	.	few	TGTGCCAGCAACCAAGATCCTCCCCGGGGCGGGGCGAACTACGAGCAGTACTTC	CASNQDPPRGGANYEQYF
TRBV20-1	TRBJ2-7	TRBD2	.	TGCAGTGCTCGTCGTAAGCGCGGGAGCTCCTACAATGAGCAGTACTTC	CSARRKRGSSYNEQYF
TRBV2	TRBJ2-1	TRBD2	many	TGTGCCATCCCTGCTAGCGGGGGGATCTACAATGAGCAGTTCTTC	CAIPASGGIYNEQFF
TRBV5-5	TRBJ2-7	.	.	TGTGCCAGCAGCTTGGGACCTTTCTACGAGCAGTACTTC	CASSLGPFYEQYF
TRBV30	TRBJ2-1	TRBD1	few	TGTGCCTGGAGTGGGGGACAGGGTCGTTACAATGAGCAGTTCTTC	CAWSGGQGRYNEQFF
TRBV12-3/TRBV12-4	TRBJ1-2	.	many	TGTGCCAGCACTCTTGATCTGGGGGCGCAGGGCTACACCTTC	CASTLDLGAQGYTF
TRBV7-2	TRBJ1-1	.	many	TGTGCCAGCAGCTTAGTTTGGGGGCGCCGGGGCACTGAAGCTTTCTTT	CASSLVWGRRGTEAFF
TRBV7-9	TRBJ2-1	TRBD1	.	TGTGCCAGCAGCTTGGAGACAGGGTGGCACAATGAGCAGTTCTTC	CASSLETGWHNEQFF
TRBV4-3	TRBJ2-4	.	.	.	CASSQVVTGVAAGSIRYF
TRBV5-1	TRBJ1-6	.	many	TGCGCCAGCAGCTTGGGAACAAAGGGTTCACCCCTCCACTTT	CASSLGTKGSPLHF
TRBV5-1	TRBJ1-1	.	few	TGCGCCAGCAGCTCCAGGGTTCAGGGCACTGAAGCTTTCTTT	CASSSRVQGTEAFF
TRBV30	TRBJ1-6	TRBD1	few	TGTGCCTGGAGTTTGCAGGGGGTGGAAACCCTCCACTTT	CAWSLQGVETLHF
TRBV30	TRBJ2-4	.	.	TGTGCCTGGAGGGAGGAAGCCAAAAACATTCAGTACTTC	CAWREEAKNIQYF
TRBV4-1	TRBJ1-1	.	.	TGCGCCAGCAGCCGGACCGGGTCCGCTAAGGCTGAAGCTTTCTTT	CASSRTGSAKAEAFF
TRBV12-3/TRBV12-4	TRBJ2-1	.	.	TGTGCCAGCAGTATCTCCACCCAAGGGAATGAGCAGTTCTTC	CASSISTQGNEQFF
TRBV20-1	TRBJ1-6	.	few	TGCAGTGCTAGTCCCGGGGTTTTCGGGAATTCACCCCTCCACTTT	CSASPGVFGNSPLHF
TRBV7-9	TRBJ2-7	.	many	TGTGCCAGCAGCCCCTTGGGCGGGGTAGACGAGCAGTACTTC	CASSPLGGVDEQYF
TRBV4-1	TRBJ1-1	.	.	TGCGCCAGCAGCCAAGGAATCCTGAACACTGAAGCTTTCTTT	CASSQGILNTEAFF
TRBV7-3	TRBJ2-1	.	many	TGTGCCAGCAGCTCCTGGGGGACTGTGACAGCAAACAATGAGCAGTTCTTC	CASSSWGTVTANNEQFF
TRBV10-3	TRBJ2-7	.	.	TGTGCCATCAGTCGGGGAGGACAAGAACCCTACGAGCAGTACTTC	CAISRGGQEPYEQYF
TRBV28	TRBJ2-3	TRBD1	.	TGTGCCAGCAGTTTATTCCTTACAGGGGGGACAGATACGCAGTATTTT	CASSLFLTGGTDTQYF
TRBV5-1	TRBJ1-1	.	many	TGCGCCAGCAGCTCCGGGACACTCAACACTGAAGCTTTCTTT	CASSSGTLNTEAFF
TRBV21-1	TRBJ2-1	.	.	TGTGCCAGCAGCAAAAGCCGCGGGGGGTTCACCAATGAGCAGTTCTTC	CASSKSRGGFTNEQFF
TRBV30	TRBJ1-1	.	.	TGTGCCTGGAGTTATCTGCAGGGGAACACTGAAGCTTTCTTT	CAWSYLQGNTEAFF
TRBV7-9	TRBJ2-1	TRBD2	many	TGTGCCAGCACCTCTTGGCTAGCGGGGAACAATGAGCAGTTCTTC	CASTSWLAGNNEQFF
TRBV25-1	TRBJ1-5	.	few	TGTGCCAGCAGTGAAGCGGGATGGAGTCAGCCCCAGCATTTT	CASSEAGWSQPQHF
TRBV20-1	TRBJ1-5	TRBD1	.	TGCAGTGCCTCGGGACAGCCATATAGCAATCAGCCCCAGCATTTT	CSASGQPYSNQPQHF
TRBV30	TRBJ1-2	TRBD1	few	TGTGCCTGGAGAGTCGACAGGGGGACTAACTATGGCTACACCTTC	CAWRVDRGTNYGYTF
TRBV28	TRBJ2-5	TRBD1	many	TGTGCCAGCAGTTCCCGGGACAGGGGTAGGGAGACCCAGTACTTC	CASSSRDRGRETQYF
TRBV20-1	TRBJ2-1	.	many	TGCAGTGCTAGAGTGGGGAAGCAGTTCTTC	CSARVGKQFF
TRBV15	TRBJ1-1	.	once	TGTGCCACCACTTACAGGGAGAACACTGAAGCTTTCTTT	CATTYRENTEAFF
TRBV7-4	TRBJ1-5	.	many	TGTGCCAGCAGCTTACCGGGGTATAGCAATCAGCCCCAGCATTTT	CASSLPGYSNQPQHF
TRBV5-1	TRBJ2-1	TRBD2	.	TGCGCCAGCAGCTTTTACGGGCTGGGGACTAGCGGGGGCCTTAGTGACAATGAGCAGTTCTTC	CASSFYGLGTSGGLSDNEQFF
TRBV18	TRBJ2-6	TRBD2	many	TGTGCCAGCTCCATGGGAGGGCTCAACGTCCTGACTTTC	CASSMGGLNVLTF
TRBV5-1	TRBJ1-1	.	few	TGCGCCAGCAGCTTCCAAACAGGATCACCCACTGAAGCTTTCTTT	CASSFQTGSPTEAFF
TRBV7-2	TRBJ1-2	.	.	TGTGCCAGCAGCTTCGACACCTTCTATGGCTACACCTTC	CASSFDTFYGYTF
TRBV7-2	TRBJ2-3	.	many	TGTGCCAGCAGCTTAGTTGCCGGACTACGCACAGATACGCAGTATTTT	CASSLVAGLRTDTQYF
TRBV6-2/TRBV6-3	TRBJ1-1	.	.	TGTGCCAGCAGTGCCTACCCGGGTAACACTGAAGCTTTCTTT	CASSAYPGNTEAFF